These 28 T cell receptor beta chains were sequenced from one sample in a study of Graves' ophthalmopathy and Graves' hyperthyroidism (dated by TCRdb to the late 2010s). The sequencer was an Illumina HiSeq 2000. TCR beta CDR3 regions were amplified from RNA transcripts for repertoire sequencing. The first round was an RT-PCR using HTBI primers with the Qiagen OneStep RT-PCR kit, and this first round was followed by a second-round multiplex PCR, then size selection and purification. The public reads were run again by TCRdb, first through fastp at Q25 and then through MiXCR, and only productive beta chains were kept. Each entry merges the rows of one CDR3 protein and shows their most common DNA and genes. The sample has approximately 460,000 distinct CDR3 sequences on record, roughly an eighth of them singletons. Of the sample, approximately 9.8% falls within the top ten clones. The sample taken for sequencing was blood. The origin of the receptors is a woman aged 30 to 39 with Graves' ophthalmopathy. Donor details come from another sample of the same person, matched by shared clones.

This clonotype was picked up a small number of times. V usage is TRBV14 and J usage is TRBJ2-7; 8 bases are shared with TRBD1. Germline trimming cut 0 bases from V and 3 bases from J; bases unmatched to any gene: 7. Per the germline V gene, CDR1 is SGHDN and CDR2 is FVKESK. This CDR3 spans 16 amino acids. This CDR3 reads CASSQDSGQGFYEQYF. DNA of the CDR3: TGTGCCAGCAGCCAAGACTCCGGACAGGGTTTCTACGAGCAGTACTTC.

V and J are TRBV24-1 and TRBJ1-2; unclear D gene. The germline gives CDR1 KGHDR, CDR2 SFDVKD. CDR3 length: 14 amino acids. V gave up 2 bases and J gave up 8 bases, with 14 bases separating them. Here the CDR3 DNA reads TGTGCCACCAGTGATTCGGGCCTTGAAAGAGGCTACACCTTC. Translated, it gives CATSDSGLERGYTF.

This clonotype was counted ten times or more. The rearrangement joins TRBV12-3 or TRBV12-4 to TRBJ1-6; D not certain. Trimming removed 7 bases from V and 7 bases from J, with 14 bases in between. The CDR3 is 14 amino acids. CDR3 nucleotide sequence: TGTGCCAGCACTCGGACCGAGTTCAATTCACCCCTCCACTTT. It yields the protein CASTRTEFNSPLHF.

This clonotype appeared a few times. The chain has TRBV7-9 and TRBJ2-1, with a possible D match to TRBD1 (5 bases). Germline V gives CDR1 SEHNR, CDR2 FQNEAQ (reference sequence). There are 12 residues in the CDR3. The V and J ends lost 5 bases and 12 bases respectively, with 14 bases between them. The chain's CDR3 is CASSTGPPGQFF. DNA for the CDR3: TGTGCCAGCAGCACAGGACCGCCCGGGCAGTTCTTC.

This clonotype showed up many times. V and J are TRBV24-1 and TRBJ2-5; 11 nucleotides line up with TRBD2. Trimming cost V 5 bases and J 1 base; bases outside gene matches: 8. This CDR3 is built from 17 residues. The germline CDR1 and CDR2 sequences are KGHDR and SFDVKD. The CDR3 loop is CATSAPPGLAGQETQYF. The DNA for the CDR3 is TGTGCCACCAGTGCCCCGCCTGGACTAGCGGGCCAAGAGACCCAGTACTTC.

This clonotype was counted ten times or more. The chain joins TRBV6-1 to TRBJ1-2; D remains ambiguous. The germline gives CDR1 MNHNS, CDR2 SASEGT. This CDR3 comprises 13 residues. V was clipped by 5 bases and J by 4 bases, with 11 bases between them. The DNA for the CDR3 is TGTGCCAGCAGTCAGTACACCTCCTATGGCTACACCTTC. Translated: CASSQYTSYGYTF.

This clonotype was observed many times. This chain connects TRBV12-3 or TRBV12-4 to TRBJ2-5; possibly TRBD1 or TRBD2 for D (5 bases each). Trimming shortened V by 7 bases and J by 5 bases, and 14 bases separated the two germline ends. The CDR3 extends over 13 amino acids. CDR3 nucleotides: TGTGCCAGCACCTCCTCAGAGGGGGAGACCCAGTACTTC. Translated: CASTSSEGETQYF.

This clonotype was detected only a few times. The chain employs TRBV14 and TRBJ1-3; D is uncertain. V was trimmed by 4 bases and J by 0 bases, leaving 10 bases between them. Germline lookup yields CDR1 SGHDN and CDR2 FVKESK. The CDR3 has 15 residues. The CDR3 reads CASSPPWSSGNTIYF. As DNA, the CDR3 is TGTGCCAGCAGCCCACCCTGGAGCTCTGGAAACACCATATATTTT.

This clonotype was seen ten or more times. V and J are TRBV10-3 and TRBJ1-5; unclear D gene. This CDR3 spans 15 amino acids. The germline CDR1 and CDR2 sequences are ENHRY and SYGVKD. With 3 bases removed from V and 6 bases from J, the gap between germline ends came to 15 bases. DNA of the CDR3: TGTGCCATCAGTGAAACGGAGGGATTGAGTCAGCCCCAGCATTTT. Amino acid sequence: CAISETEGLSQPQHF.

This clonotype has a count of ten or more. This chain connects TRBV11-2 to TRBJ2-7; TRBD2 might be the D (6 bases). CDR3 length: 13 amino acids. V lost 4 bases and J 2 bases, leaving 9 bases between the germline ends. Germline-derived CDR1 and CDR2 are SGHAT and FQNNGV. The CDR3 DNA follows: TGTGCCAGCAGCTGGCCGGGGGCCTACGAGCAGTACTTC. It specifies CASSWPGAYEQYF.

This clonotype showed up many times. The gene calls are TRBV6-5 and TRBJ1-1, with a tentative D call TRBD1 (6 bases). There are 16 residues in the CDR3. CDR1 and CDR2 (germline): MNHEY, SVGAGI. V gave up 0 bases and J gave up 10 bases, with 21 bases separating them. The CDR3 bases are TGTGCCAGCAGTTACTCAAGGGGGGGACGGAAGGTGGGAGCTTTCTTT. Amino acids: CASSYSRGGRKVGAFF.

At least ten counts were recorded for this clonotype. The chain is built from TRBV6-5 and TRBJ2-7, with TRBD1 matching 9 bases. The CDR3 is 14 residues long. The junction had 4 bases not matched to a gene; V was cut back by 2 bases and J by 5 bases. Germline CDR1 reads MNHEY; CDR2 reads SVGAGI. The DNA for the CDR3 is TGTGCCAGCAGTTACCCGGACAGGGGACACGAGCAGTACTTC. It encodes CASSYPDRGHEQYF.

This clonotype was recorded many times. The CDR3 loop is CASSDLGTEETQYF. For the CDR3, the DNA is TGTGCCAGCAGTGATCTCGGGACTGAAGAGACCCAGTACTTC. The chain uses TRBV25-1 and TRBJ2-5; TRBD2 is a possible D gene (6 bases). The CDR3 extends over 14 amino acids. Germline V gene data show CDR1 as MGHDK and CDR2 as SYGVNS. V was cut by 3 bases and J by 3 bases, with 11 bases left in between.

This clonotype was found a few times. A much larger clone sits a single nucleotide away, making a read error possible. The V gene is TRBV9, the J gene TRBJ2-5, with 9 nucleotides matching TRBD2. CDR1 is SGDLS, CDR2 YYNGEE, per germline. CDR3 size: 16 residues. CDR3 coding DNA: TGTGCCAGCAGCGGGTGGGTAGCGGGAGTCTCGGAGACCAAGTACTTC. Translating gives CASSGWVAGVSETKYF.

As concerns this clonotype: This may be a read error, as it is one base from a much larger clone. The chain has TRBV6-1 and TRBJ2-4; 9 nucleotides match TRBD2. There are 17 residues in the CDR3. The V and J ends lost 0 bases and 14 bases, in that order; junction bases with no gene match: 17. Germline CDR1 is MNHNS and CDR2 is SASEGT. The CDR3 sequence: CASSEALASGVWKTKYF. The CDR3 DNA reads TGTGCCAGCAGTGAAGCACTGGCTAGCGGGGTATGGAAGACCAAGTACTTC.

This clonotype occurred a few times. The chain has TRBV4-2 and TRBJ1-5, with TRBD1 as a possible D gene (5 bases). Germline assignment: CDR1 LGHNA and CDR2 YNFKEQ. V was cut by 0 bases and J by 1 base, with 7 bases left in between. This CDR3 is 15 amino acids long. The CDR3 nucleotides read TGTGCCAGCAGCCAAGATTGGGGGAGCAATCAGCCCCAGCATTTT. Translation gives CASSQDWGSNQPQHF.

This clonotype was seen ten or more times. The chain has TRBV5-1 and TRBJ1-6; 9 bases are shared with TRBD1. The CDR3 sequence is 15 residues long. CDR1 and CDR2 from the germline V gene are SGHRS and YFSETQ. Trimming removed 6 bases from V and 4 bases from J; junction bases left unmatched: 5. CDR3 in DNA: TGCGCCAGCACCGCCGGGACAGGGTATAATTCACCCCTCCACTTT. Translating it yields CASTAGTGYNSPLHF.

This clonotype was observed at least ten times. The chain has TRBV6-1 and TRBJ1-5; 7 bases fit TRBD1. Germline V gene sequence: CDR1 MNHNS, CDR2 SASEGT. V lost 8 bases and J lost 9; bases outside the gene matches: 10. This CDR3 spans 13 amino acids. The CDR3 DNA reads as TGTGCCAGCCGGGGGACAGCAGAACTGCCCCAGCATTTT. Its protein is CASRGTAELPQHF.

This clonotype was counted ten times or more. This chain joins TRBV20-1 and TRBJ2-7, with 10 nucleotides matching TRBD1. CDR1 is DFQATT, CDR2 SNEGSKA, per germline (reference sequence). The CDR3 consists of 13 residues. The V gene end was trimmed by 6 bases and the J gene end by 1 base; junction bases not matched to a gene: 3. CDR3 loop: CSADRGPSYEQYF. The DNA for the CDR3 is TGCAGTGCCGACAGGGGGCCTTCCTACGAGCAGTACTTC.

This clonotype was detected many times. The chain joins TRBV30 to TRBJ2-7; no reliable D call. The V end lost 2 bases, the J end lost 5 bases, and 10 bases lay between the germline ends. From germline, CDR1 is GTSNPN and CDR2 SVGIG (reference sequence). CDR3 length equals 12 residues. In DNA, the CDR3 is TGTGCCTGGAGTATTGGCCGACACGAGCAGTACTTC. This sequence encodes CAWSIGRHEQYF.

This clonotype occurred many times. The chain uses TRBV7-8 and TRBJ1-1; possible D gene TRBD1, 6 bases. This CDR3 contains 13 residues. Germline V gene lookup returns CDR1 SGHVS and CDR2 FQNEAQ. Trimming stripped 7 bases from V and 6 bases from J, with 15 bases between. This CDR3 is CASTQTGSSEAFF. CDR3 DNA: TGTGCCAGCACTCAGACAGGAAGCTCTGAAGCTTTCTTT. Combining the CDR3 with reference TRBV7-8 and TRBJ1-1 gives the whole variable domain GAGVSQSPRYKVAKRGQDVALRCDPISGHVSLFWYQQALGQGPEFLTYFQNEAQLDKSGLPSDRFFAERPEGSVSTLKIQRTQQEDSAVYLCASTQTGSSEAFFGQGTRLTVV.

This clonotype was counted ten times or more. The rearrangement joins TRBV28 to TRBJ2-5; no reliable D call. The CDR3 contains 12 residues. Looked up from germline, CDR1 is MDHEN and CDR2 is SYDVKM. Trimming pared 5 bases from V and 7 bases from J, leaving 11 bases between. The CDR3 DNA reads TGTGCCAGCAGTCCCTCGGTCGGGACCCAGTACTTC. As protein: CASSPSVGTQYF.

This clonotype has at least ten counts. The V call is TRBV12-3 or TRBV12-4, the J call TRBJ1-2; no clear D gene. V shed 6 bases and J shed 4 bases, with 12 bases lying between them. The CDR3 is made up of 13 amino acids. CDR3 protein: CASSRLSFYGYTF. For the CDR3, the DNA is TGTGCCAGCAGCAGACTTAGCTTCTATGGCTACACCTTC.

The chain joins TRBV3-1 to TRBJ2-5; either TRBD1 or TRBD2 may supply D (5 bases each). This CDR3 is 15 amino acids long. Germline CDR1 is LGHDT and CDR2 is YNNKEL (reference sequence). The V end lost 2 bases, the J end lost 3 bases, and 13 bases lay between the germline ends. In DNA, the CDR3 is TGTGCCAGCAGCCAAAGGGGCTTGCGGGAAGAGACCCAGTACTTC. Translated: CASSQRGLREETQYF.

This clonotype was observed many times. The chain joins TRBV4-1 to TRBJ1-1; TRBD1 agrees at 7 bases. Germline-derived CDR1 and CDR2 are MGHRA and YSYEKL. The CDR3 consists of 14 residues. J lost 3 bases, V lost 4 bases, and 5 bases had no gene match. CDR3 in DNA: TGCGCCAGCAGCCCCGACAGGGATCACACTGAAGCTTTCTTT. This translates into CASSPDRDHTEAFF.

In this sample, this clonotype turned up once. The rearrangement links TRBV3-1 to TRBJ1-1; the D gene is possibly TRBD1 (5 bases). Germline CDR1 LGHDT, CDR2 YNNKEL (reference sequence). This CDR3 has 15 residues. The V end was cut by 1 base, the J end by 1 base, with 10 bases between. The CDR3 loop is CASSQVLRGNTEAFF. The DNA of the CDR3 is TGTGCCAGCAGCCAAGTATTAAGGGGGAACACTGAAGCTTTCTTT.

This clonotype showed up just a few times. The CDR3 spells CASSFDSTGNTEAFF. CDR3 nucleotide sequence: TGCGCCAGCAGCTTCGACAGCACTGGGAACACTGAAGCTTTCTTT. This chain uses TRBV5-1 with TRBJ1-1; D is possibly TRBD1 (5 bases). This CDR3 comprises 15 residues. Trimming pared 2 bases from V and 1 base from J, leaving 12 bases between. In germline, CDR1 is SGHRS, CDR2 YFSETQ. The whole variable domain, filled in from reference TRBV5-1 and TRBJ1-1, reads KAGVTQTPRYLIKTRGQQVTLSCSPISGHRSVSWYQQTPGQGLQFLFEYFSETQRNKGNFPGRFSGRQFSNSRSEMNVSTLELGDSALYLCASSFDSTGNTEAFFGQGTRLTVV.

The table lists this clonotype with many counts. Because the CDR3's place on the DNA is in doubt, the DNA is left out and the CDR3 is given as listed by TCRdb. The chain is built from TRBV27 and TRBJ1-1; TRBD1 is the table's D call and was not checked against the DNA. Germline V lookup: CDR1 MNHEY, CDR2 SMNVEV (reference sequence). From its first to its last residue, the CDR3 has 14 amino acids. The CDR3: CASSFGQGAGLTFF.